Below, 21 T cell receptor beta chains from the same sample are listed, as sequenced in a study of technical replicates of blood from a handful of donors. Some clones are missing from TCRdb's copy, which holds only in-frame ones; the method was immunoSEQ multiplex PCR. Counted here are about 73,000 clones, 93% occurring once; the ten biggest clones make up roughly 0.25%. The sequencing input was T cells isolated from PBMCs. These receptors originate from a human donor in good health.

The chain links TRBV27 to TRBJ2-1; D is unclear. V was shortened by 6 bases and J by 6 bases, with 9 bases between the two germline ends. The CDR3 extends over 12 amino acids. Looked up from germline, CDR1 is MNHEY and CDR2 is SMNVEV (reference sequence). The CDR3 DNA reads as TGTGCCAGCAGCCCCAGTGGCAATGAGCAGTTCTTC. It codes for CASSPSGNEQFF.

The chain is built from TRBV15 and TRBJ2-1; D is uncertain. The germline V and J ends were trimmed by 4 bases and 4 bases, with 5 bases remaining between them. CDR1 is LNHNV and CDR2 is YYDKDF in the germline V gene (reference sequence). CDR3 length: 12 residues. CDR3 region: CATSIFYNEQFF. The CDR3 DNA reads TGTGCCACCAGCATCTTTTACAATGAGCAGTTCTTC.

The gene calls are TRBV4-1 and TRBJ1-3, with D tentatively TRBD1 (6 bases). CDR1 and CDR2 from the germline V gene are MGHRA and YSYEKL. Trimming left V 3 bases short and J 0 bases short, with 9 bases between. CDR3 length: 15 residues. CDR3 nucleotides: TGCGCCAGCAGCCATTGGACAGCCTCTGGAAACACCATATATTTT. It translates to CASSHWTASGNTIYF.

V gene TRBV4-1 combines with J gene TRBJ2-1; D unclear. The CDR3 is made up of 17 amino acids. The germline V gene encodes CDR1 MGHRA and CDR2 YSYEKL. V was pared by 0 bases and J by 9 bases, with 21 bases between. The CDR3 sequence is CASSQDPQPGPLGEQFF. For the CDR3, the DNA is TGCGCCAGCAGCCAAGATCCGCAGCCAGGCCCTCTCGGTGAGCAGTTCTTC.

The chain joins TRBV18 to TRBJ1-1; 7 bases map to TRBD1. CDR1 KGHSH and CDR2 LQKENI come from the germline V gene. The CDR3 contains 15 residues. The J segment lost 3 bases and the V segment lost 2 bases, leaving 6 bases of the junction unmatched. CDR3 DNA sequence: TGTGCCAGCTCACCAGCGACAGGGTTGGACACTGAAGCTTTCTTT. It is translated as CASSPATGLDTEAFF. Full variable domain (rest looked up from reference TRBV18 and TRBJ1-1): NAGVMQNPRHLVRRRGQEARLRCSPMKGHSHVYWYRQLPEEGLKFMVYLQKENIIDESGMPKERFSAEFPKEGPSILRIQQVVRGDSAAYFCASSPATGLDTEAFFGQGTRLTVV.

The chain combines TRBV18 with TRBJ2-7, with 9 bases that match TRBD1. Trimming at V came to 6 bases and at J to 0 bases, leaving 9 bases not matched to a gene. The CDR3 runs 16 residues. The germline V gene has CDR1 KGHSH and CDR2 LQKENI. CDR3 protein: CASSPYGTGTSYEQYF. Here the CDR3 DNA reads TGTGCCAGCTCCCCCTATGGGACAGGGACCTCCTACGAGCAGTACTTC.

This clone came up a few times. J is TRBJ1-1 and V is TRBV10-1; D uncertain. Between the trimmed V and J ends, which lost 11 bases and 0 bases, there was a span of 7 bases. The CDR3 contains 11 residues. Per germline, CDR1 WNHNN and CDR2 SYGVQD (reference sequence). This CDR3 reads CAEGLNTEAFF. For the CDR3, the DNA is TGCGCCGAGGGCTTGAACACTGAAGCTTTCTTT.

This clone has only one observation. The CDR3 nucleotides read TGTGCCAGCAGCTTAGGCAGTAAAGCTTTCTTT. Translation gives CASSLGSKAFF. V gene TRBV7-9 combines with J gene TRBJ1-1; D is uncertain. V lost 1 base and J lost 9, with 6 bases in between. Germline V gene sequence: CDR1 SEHNR, CDR2 FQNEAQ (reference sequence). CDR3 size: 11 residues.

The chain employs TRBV6-5 and TRBJ1-2; tentatively, D is TRBD1 (6 bases). V lost 6 bases and J lost 3, with 17 bases in between. There are 15 residues in the CDR3. Germline V gives CDR1 MNHEY, CDR2 SVGAGI. In nucleotides, the CDR3 is TGTGCCAGCAGGAACAGGGCGTTTCGGGACTATGGCTACACCTTC. Amino acid sequence: CASRNRAFRDYGYTF.

This clone is a singleton in its sample. V is TRBV11-2 and J is TRBJ2-3; TRBD2 matches 7 bases. The CDR3 runs to 14 residues. From germline, CDR1 is SGHAT and CDR2 FQNNGV. V was clipped by 5 bases and J by 4 bases; unmatched bases: 6. The CDR3 sequence: CASSPGRFPDTQYF. The CDR3 bases are TGTGCCAGCAGCCCCGGGAGGTTTCCAGATACGCAGTATTTT.

This chain connects TRBV29-1 to TRBJ2-7, with D possibly being TRBD2 (5 bases). With 4 bases removed from V and 4 bases from J, the gap between germline ends came to 14 bases. CDR3 length: 13 amino acids. Germline CDR1 and CDR2: SQVTM and ANQGSEA. CDR3 DNA: TGCAGCGTTGGGCGTAGGTTAGCGTACGAGCAGTACTTC. It yields the protein CSVGRRLAYEQYF.

This chain uses TRBV6-1 with TRBJ2-1; possible D gene TRBD2, 6 bases. The CDR3 runs to 17 residues. V lost 2 bases, J lost 8 bases, and 22 bases lay in between. Germline-derived CDR1 and CDR2 are MNHNS and SASEGT. The CDR3 coding sequence is TGTGCCAGCAGTGAAAGTGGGTTGACTAGTAATTTCGATGAGCAGTTCTTC. It specifies CASSESGLTSNFDEQFF.

The rearrangement uses TRBV19 and TRBJ1-5; a possible D gene is TRBD1 (5 bases). CDR1 LNHDA and CDR2 SQIVND come from the germline V gene (reference sequence). This CDR3 region has 14 residues. Trimming left V 3 bases short and J 5 bases short, with 11 bases between. CDR3 DNA sequence: TGTGCCAGTAGTATCGCAGGGTCCGATCAGCCCCAGCATTTT. It is translated as CASSIAGSDQPQHF.

The V call is TRBV6-1, the J call TRBJ2-7; 7 nucleotides match TRBD1. The CDR3 totals 13 residues. V dropped 5 bases and J dropped 1; count of bases not matched to a gene: 2. The germline V gene has CDR1 MNHNS and CDR2 SASEGT. CDR3 DNA: TGTGCCAGCAGTAGACAGGGATCCTACGAGCAGTACTTC. This sequence encodes CASSRQGSYEQYF.

J is TRBJ2-6 and V is TRBV7-2; D possibly corresponds to TRBD1 (6 bases). The V and J ends lost 5 bases and 4 bases respectively, with 12 bases between them. This CDR3 is 15 amino acids long. Germline V gene lookup returns CDR1 SGHTA and CDR2 FQGNSA. CDR3 residues: CASSKHREGANVLTF. In nucleotides, the CDR3 is TGTGCCAGCAGCAAACACAGGGAAGGGGCCAACGTCCTGACTTTC.

The rearrangement links TRBV4-1 to TRBJ1-2; D is possibly TRBD1 (5 bases). Trimming cost V 0 bases and J 2 bases, with 7 bases left between them. Germline V gene data show CDR1 as MGHRA and CDR2 as YSYEKL. This CDR3 has 14 amino acids. This CDR3 is CASSQDQGNYGYTF. In nucleotides, the CDR3 is TGCGCCAGCAGCCAAGATCAGGGAAACTATGGCTACACCTTC.

The rearrangement links TRBV19 to TRBJ1-5; 7 bases map to TRBD1. The CDR3 totals 14 residues. Germline CDR1 is LNHDA and CDR2 is SQIVND (reference sequence). With V trimmed by 5 bases and J by 2 bases, 3 bases remained unmatched. The CDR3 sequence: CASSLGGGNQPQHF. The CDR3 DNA is TGTGCCAGTAGTCTAGGGGGCGGCAATCAGCCCCAGCATTTT.

The V call is TRBV2, the J call TRBJ1-4; 9 bases match TRBD1. The V gene's germline CDR1 is SNHLY and CDR2 FYNNEI. The junction had 9 bases not matched to a gene; V was cut back by 11 bases and J by 2 bases. This CDR3 has 15 amino acids. CDR3 sequence reads: CAGEGQGETNEKLFF. CDR3 nucleotide sequence: TGTGCCGGAGAGGGACAGGGTGAGACTAATGAAAAACTGTTTTTT.

This rearrangement joins TRBV6-5 to TRBJ2-7; TRBD2 aligns across 8 bases. CDR3 length equals 13 residues. J gave up 6 bases and V 5 bases, and 6 bases lay outside the gene matches. Germline CDR1 is MNHEY and CDR2 is SVGAGI. The DNA of the CDR3 is TGTGCCAGCAGTAGAGGACTAGCCTTCGAGCAGTACTTC. This encodes CASSRGLAFEQYF.

V is TRBV5-1 and J is TRBJ2-7, with a possible D match to TRBD2 (6 bases). Trimming removed 6 bases at V and 5 bases at J, with 21 bases between. CDR1 SGHRS and CDR2 YFSETQ come from the germline V gene. The CDR3 contains 15 residues. CDR3 in DNA: TGCGCCAGCACACCCCCGCTAGGCGGGACCCACGAGCAGTACTTC. Protein product: CASTPPLGGTHEQYF.

This rearrangement joins TRBV11-2 to TRBJ2-4; 8 nucleotides agree with TRBD1. This CDR3 comprises 13 residues. CDR1 SGHAT and CDR2 FQNNGV come from the germline V gene. V lost 5 bases to trimming and J lost 7 bases; unmatched junction nucleotides: 4. The CDR3 spells CASSLNRGNIQYF. The CDR3 nucleotides are TGTGCCAGCAGCCTGAACAGGGGGAACATTCAGTACTTC.